What follows are 12 T cell receptor beta chains derived from one specimen sequenced in a study of tumor-infiltrating lymphocytes in localized non-small cell lung cancer. Sequencing was performed with immunoSEQ multiplex PCR; in TCRdb, only in-frame clones are kept and a portion is missing. The sample carries under 15,000 clones, 80% recorded once. Sequenced material: lung tumor tissue. These receptors were obtained from a human donor with non-small cell lung cancer.

This clone was detected once. The junction and the germline gene differ at one end; a read error may be behind it. The J gene is TRBJ2-1, the V gene TRBV2; D might be TRBD1 (6 bases). Germline V gene data show CDR1 as SNHLY and CDR2 as FYNNEI. This CDR3 has 11 amino acids. In nucleotides, the CDR3 is TGTGCCAGCACAGGGGTTACTCAGATGGTCTTC. It yields the protein CASTGVTQMVF.

The rearrangement uses TRBV5-6 and TRBJ1-1, with a weak D call TRBD1 (5 bases). The V and J ends lost 0 bases and 3 bases respectively, with 12 bases between them. This CDR3 has 15 residues. Germline CDR1 is SGHDT and CDR2 is YYEEEE. CDR3 residues: CASSLVSGGYTEAFF. The CDR3 coding sequence is TGTGCCAGCAGCTTGGTATCGGGGGGTTACACTGAAGCTTTCTTT.

This chain connects TRBV7-9 to TRBJ1-1; D is unresolved. Germline CDR1 SEHNR, CDR2 FQNEAQ (reference sequence). The V end was cut by 3 bases, the J end by 0 bases, with 8 bases between. This CDR3 region has 14 residues. CDR3 residues: CASSLAIMNTEAFF. The CDR3 nucleotides read TGTGCCAGCAGCTTGGCAATTATGAACACTGAAGCTTTCTTT.

This clone has a handful of counts. The rearrangement uses TRBV30 and TRBJ1-2, with D unresolved. Germline loops: CDR1 GTSNPN, CDR2 SVGIG (reference sequence). The CDR3 sequence is 13 residues long. Trimming shortened V by 0 bases and J by 3 bases, and 8 bases separated the two germline ends. This chain's CDR3 is CAWSVLGYYGYTF. CDR3 DNA sequence: TGTGCCTGGAGTGTTCTCGGATACTATGGCTACACCTTC.

This chain connects TRBV7-9 to TRBJ1-6; D unclear. V shed 5 bases and J shed 5 bases, with 10 bases lying between them. The germline gives CDR1 SEHNR, CDR2 FQNEAQ (reference sequence). This CDR3 has 14 residues. The CDR3 spells CASSPPYNNSPLHF. The CDR3 DNA is TGTGCCAGCAGCCCCCCTTACAATAATTCACCCCTCCACTTT.

The chain recombines TRBV1 with TRBJ2-5; the D call TRBD1 from the table was never checked on the DNA. TRBV1 has pseudogene status. The CDR3 has 16 residues. The CDR3 protein is CTSSQDGPGRQETQYF. DNA of the CDR3: TGCACCAGCAGCCAAGATGGGCCAGGGCGGCAAGAGACCCAGTACTTC.

The chain couples TRBV5-6 to TRBJ1-1, with 7 bases identical to TRBD1. CDR3 length: 14 residues. Germline loops: CDR1 SGHDT, CDR2 YYEEEE. V was pared by 0 bases and J by 7 bases, with 6 bases of the junction left unmatched. The CDR3 nucleotides read TGTGCCAGCAGCTTGGTTGGAGGGGGCGGTGAAGCTTTCTTT. Translated, it gives CASSLVGGGGEAFF.

This clone came up a few times. One end of the junction fails to match germline, which may point to a read error. In DNA form, the CDR3 reads TGTGCCAGCGGTGACTTCTCTCAGCCCCAGCATTTT. The encoded protein is CASGDFSQPQHF. The V gene is TRBV6-1, the J gene TRBJ1-5; no clear D gene. The CDR3 consists of 12 residues. The germline gives CDR1 MNHNS, CDR2 SASEGT.

The chain has TRBV6-1 and TRBJ1-2, with D uncertain. CDR1 MNHNS and CDR2 SASEGT come from the germline V gene. V was pared by 6 bases and J by 8 bases, with 22 bases between. This CDR3 is built from 15 residues. CDR3 nucleotide sequence: TGTGCCAGCAGCCCCTCCGGACGGCGGCAAGGGGGCTACACCTTC. Translated, it gives CASSPSGRRQGGYTF.

The chain carries TRBV7-2 and TRBJ1-1; D is perhaps TRBD1 (6 bases). V lost 2 bases to trimming and J lost 1 base, with 11 bases between them. This CDR3 has 15 amino acids. Germline loops: CDR1 SGHTA, CDR2 FQGNSA. The CDR3 spells CASSLTVTGNTEAFF. The CDR3 nucleotides are TGTGCCAGCAGCTTAACGGTGACAGGGAACACTGAAGCTTTCTTT.

This clone was counted a single time. The chain couples TRBV7-9 to TRBJ1-4, with 8 nucleotides matching TRBD1. Germline V lookup: CDR1 SEHNR, CDR2 FQNEAQ (reference sequence). CDR3 length: 15 residues. Trimming cost V 5 bases and J 2 bases; bases outside gene matches: 4. CDR3 coding DNA: TGTGCCAGCAGCACCTGGACAGGGACTAATGAAAAACTGTTTTTT. Translation: CASSTWTGTNEKLFF.

The J gene is TRBJ1-2, the V gene TRBV30; maybe TRBD1 (5 bases). Trimming left V 5 bases short and J 2 bases short, with 15 bases between. CDR1 and CDR2 (germline): GTSNPN, SVGIG (reference sequence). The CDR3 is 14 residues long. The CDR3 here is CAWDGGSENYGYTF. The CDR3 DNA reads as TGTGCCTGGGATGGGGGGTCGGAGAACTATGGCTACACCTTC.